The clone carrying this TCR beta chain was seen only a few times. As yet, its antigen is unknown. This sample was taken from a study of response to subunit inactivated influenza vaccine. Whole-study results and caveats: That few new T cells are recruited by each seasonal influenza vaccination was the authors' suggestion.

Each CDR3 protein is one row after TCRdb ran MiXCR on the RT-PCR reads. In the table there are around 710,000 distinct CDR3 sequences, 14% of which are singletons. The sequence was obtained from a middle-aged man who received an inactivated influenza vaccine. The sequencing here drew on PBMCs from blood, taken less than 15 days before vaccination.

CDR3: CASTPAGGLYNEQFF. The CDR3 DNA reads TGTGCCAGCACCCCAGCGGGGGGACTTTACAATGAGCAGTTCTTC. The chain has TRBV7-6 and TRBJ2-1; TRBD2 matches at 9 bases. V dropped 7 bases and J dropped 4; count of bases not matched to a gene: 8. This CDR3 comprises 15 residues. In germline, CDR1 is SGHVS, CDR2 FNYEAQ.